This record concerns one TCR beta chain sequence. Its matching antigen is unknown. Repertoires were generated with immunoSEQ multiplex PCR, while TCRdb's copy carries only in-frame clones and drops some. The data show tens of thousands of clones, 80% to 85% seen once. CDR1 SNHLY and CDR2 FYNNEI come from the germline V gene. This CDR3 has 14 amino acids. Trimming shortened V by 1 base and J by 10 bases, and 14 bases separated the two germline ends. This sample was included in a study of OX40 agonist ivuxolimab in advanced cancers. General study results and limits: CD4+ and CD8+ blood T cells expanded clonally by week 6 at 0.1 to 3.0 mg/kg.

Autoimmune disease history or systemic immunosuppression led to patients being barred. The chain combines TRBV2 with TRBJ1-5, with D maybe TRBD1 (5 bases). The origin of this receptor is an adult with an advanced solid tumor such as melanoma, head and neck, liver or kidney cancer. The sample here was CD4+ or CD8+ T cells sorted from blood, taken in a trial of the OX40 agonist ivuxolimab. The CDR3 region is CASSEEGSRTPQHF. The CDR3 nucleotides read TGTGCCAGCAGTGAAGAGGGCAGCCGGACACCCCAGCATTTT.